This TCR beta chain appears in the sequencing data of a study of blood T cell repertoires in COVID-19. Whole-study context: Specimens from acute and convalescent COVID-19 originated in the United States, Italy and Spain.

Germline CDR1 SGDLS, CDR2 YYNGEE. This CDR3 is 17 amino acids long. V gave up 7 bases and J gave up 4 bases; unmatched junction bases: 17. Original processing notes: Cell counts per sample came from amplifying reference gene primers. Here immunoSEQ multiplex PCR was the method, and the copy in TCRdb shows in-frame clones only, minus some. Clone size and the V and J calls come from that table; the DNA yielded D and trimming. The profile shows about 55,000 clones, approximately 90% of them singletons. The sequencing sample was made of peripheral blood. The V gene is TRBV9, the J gene TRBJ2-7; TRBD1 aligns across 10 bases. This clonotype originated in a human donor with active COVID-19. The donor label of this sample is uncertain. CDR3 in amino acids: CASGPGQGHILEYEQYF. The CDR3 DNA reads as TGTGCCAGCGGGCCGGGACAGGGGCATATTCTGGAGTACGAGCAGTACTTC.